A single sample gave rise to the 18 T cell receptor beta chains below, sequenced in a study of technical replicates of blood from several donors. This table comes from immunoSEQ multiplex PCR, and its TCRdb copy is limited to in-frame clones, with some not included. The table records tens of thousands of clones, around nine tenths of them present only once. The sample consisted of T cells isolated from PBMCs. The receptors were gathered from a human donor in good health.

The chain has TRBV13 and TRBJ2-4, with a possible D match to TRBD2 (5 bases). The CDR3 sequence is 14 residues long. V was trimmed by 0 bases and J by 8 bases, leaving 11 bases between them. Looked up from germline, CDR1 is PRHDT and CDR2 is FYEKMQ (reference sequence). CDR3 DNA: TGTGCCAGCAGCTTAGGGGACTTAAATCACATTCAGTACTTC. It specifies CASSLGDLNHIQYF.

The V gene is TRBV6-5, the J gene TRBJ2-7; 7 bases match TRBD1. This CDR3 is 14 amino acids long. V lost 2 bases, J lost 5 bases, and 6 bases stayed unmatched. The germline CDR1 and CDR2 sequences are MNHEY and SVGAGI. CDR3 amino acids: CASSYLRQGNEQYF. The CDR3, as DNA: TGTGCCAGCAGTTACCTTCGACAGGGCAACGAGCAGTACTTC.

The chain is built from TRBV19 and TRBJ2-5, with 8 bases identical to TRBD2. This CDR3 region has 15 residues. CDR1 and CDR2 from the germline V gene are LNHDA and SQIVND (reference sequence). Trimming removed 4 bases from V and 5 bases from J; junction bases left unmatched: 9. CDR3 bases: TGTGCCAGTAGTACCCGAATAGCGGGACGGGAGACCCAGTACTTC. Encoded protein: CASSTRIAGRETQYF. Full variable domain (missing parts from reference TRBV19 and TRBJ2-5): DGGITQSPKYLFRKEGQNVTLSCEQNLNHDAMYWYRQDPGQGLRLIYYSQIVNDFQKGDIAEGYSVSREKKESFPLTVTSAQKNPTAFYLCASSTRIAGRETQYFGPGTRLLVL.

This chain joins TRBV15 and TRBJ1-4; TRBD1 matches 8 bases. In germline, CDR1 is LNHNV, CDR2 YYDKDF (reference sequence). The CDR3 sequence is 16 residues long. After removal of 3 bases from V and 4 bases from J, the junction contained 7 bases not matched to a gene. The CDR3 nucleotides read TGTGCCACCAGCAGTAAGGGACAGGTACTTAATGAAAAACTGTTTTTT. It yields the protein CATSSKGQVLNEKLFF.

This rearrangement joins TRBV27 to TRBJ2-2; 11 nucleotides line up with TRBD2. The CDR3 runs 16 residues. J lost 5 bases, V lost 5 bases, and 7 bases had no gene match. The germline V gene has CDR1 MNHEY and CDR2 SMNVEV (reference sequence). The DNA of the CDR3 is TGTGCCAGCAGTATTAGCGGGAGGGCCCAAACCGGGGAGCTGTTTTTT. Translation: CASSISGRAQTGELFF.

The V and J genes are TRBV28 and TRBJ1-5, with TRBD1 matching 8 bases. This CDR3 is built from 15 residues. CDR1 and CDR2 from the germline V gene are MDHEN and SYDVKM. J was trimmed by 0 bases and V by 2 bases; bases with no gene match: 0. The CDR3 protein is CASSLQGASNQPQHF. The CDR3 nucleotides are TGTGCCAGCAGTTTACAGGGGGCTAGCAATCAGCCCCAGCATTTT.

The V and J genes are TRBV6-5 and TRBJ1-2, with 9 bases matching TRBD1. The V gene's germline CDR1 is MNHEY and CDR2 SVGAGI. V lost 7 bases to trimming and J lost 4 bases; unmatched junction nucleotides: 4. The CDR3 spans 13 residues. The CDR3 spells CASTQQGAYGYTF. CDR3 sequence (DNA): TGTGCCAGCACCCAACAGGGGGCCTATGGCTACACCTTC.

The chain employs TRBV6-6 and TRBJ2-7; D might be TRBD2 (5 bases). Germline CDR1 MNHNY, CDR2 SVGAGI (reference sequence). The length of the CDR3 is 12 residues. Trimming pared 5 bases from V and 5 bases from J, leaving 10 bases between. In DNA, the CDR3 is TGTGCCAGCAGTACCGGGGTCCACGAGCAGTACTTC. Amino acids: CASSTGVHEQYF.

The chain carries TRBV6-5 and TRBJ1-1; 7 bases agree with TRBD1. This CDR3 contains 12 residues. Germline CDR1 and CDR2: MNHEY and SVGAGI. Trimming took 8 bases from V and 4 from J; bases not matched to a gene: 4. CDR3 in DNA: TGTGCCAGCTACTACAGGGGCACTGAAGCTTTCTTT. This sequence encodes CASYYRGTEAFF.

This chain joins TRBV19 and TRBJ1-5; no clear D. V lost 3 bases and J 3 bases, leaving 6 bases between the germline ends. The CDR3 runs to 13 residues. CDR1 and CDR2 from the germline V gene are LNHDA and SQIVND (reference sequence). CDR3 region: CASSIYFNQPQHF. CDR3 bases: TGTGCCAGTAGTATTTACTTCAATCAGCCCCAGCATTTT. The full variable domain, with the rest looked up from reference TRBV19 and TRBJ1-5, is DGGITQSPKYLFRKEGQNVTLSCEQNLNHDAMYWYRQDPGQGLRLIYYSQIVNDFQKGDIAEGYSVSREKKESFPLTVTSAQKNPTAFYLCASSIYFNQPQHFGDGTRLSIL.

The chain couples TRBV5-6 to TRBJ2-1; TRBD2 matches at 7 bases. With 6 bases clipped from V and 7 bases from J, the junction kept 4 bases outside the gene matches. Germline V gene sequence: CDR1 SGHDT, CDR2 YYEEEE. This CDR3 has 12 residues. The CDR3 loop is CASIGRENEQFF. The CDR3 nucleotides read TGTGCCAGCATTGGGCGGGAGAATGAGCAGTTCTTC.

This chain links TRBV4-3 with TRBJ1-4; a possible D gene is TRBD1 (6 bases). The CDR3 sequence is 14 residues long. Germline V CDR1 and CDR2: LGHNA, YSLEER. The V and J ends lost 0 bases and 8 bases respectively, with 10 bases between them. The CDR3 coding sequence is TGCGCCAGCAGCCAAGACAACAGGGAGGAAAAACTGTTTTTT. Protein sequence: CASSQDNREEKLFF.

The rearrangement uses TRBV7-2 and TRBJ2-7; 8 nucleotides match TRBD1. V was pared by 3 bases and J by 4 bases, with 2 bases of the junction left unmatched. The CDR3 has 13 residues. CDR1 and CDR2 (germline): SGHTA, FQGNSA. CDR3 region: CASSLDRVYEQYF. The CDR3 nucleotides read TGTGCCAGCAGCTTGGACAGGGTGTACGAGCAGTACTTC.

The chain recombines TRBV6-5 with TRBJ2-1, with 14 bases matching TRBD2. V dropped 5 bases and J dropped 7; count of bases not matched to a gene: 4. The germline CDR1 and CDR2 sequences are MNHEY and SVGAGI. The CDR3 is 15 residues long. The CDR3 loop reads CASSPGLAGDNEQFF. As DNA, the CDR3 is TGTGCCAGCAGTCCGGGACTAGCGGGAGATAATGAGCAGTTCTTC.

The rearrangement uses TRBV28 and TRBJ2-1, with D perhaps TRBD1 (5 bases). Germline CDR1 and CDR2: MDHEN and SYDVKM. V was cut by 5 bases and J by 4 bases, with 15 bases left in between. This CDR3 comprises 15 residues. CDR3: CASSNRNLVYNEQFF. The DNA for the CDR3 is TGTGCCAGCAGTAACAGGAATCTCGTATACAATGAGCAGTTCTTC.

This clone occurred once. The chain has TRBV28 and TRBJ1-4, with D hard to call. Germline CDR1 MDHEN, CDR2 SYDVKM. Trimming took off 6 bases at V and 0 bases at J, with 11 bases between the two ends. The CDR3 is 15 residues long. The CDR3 region is CASRYPGPTNEKLFF. CDR3 nucleotide sequence: TGTGCCAGCAGGTACCCTGGGCCAACTAATGAAAAACTGTTTTTT. Full variable domain (rest looked up from reference TRBV28 and TRBJ1-4): DVKVTQSSRYLVKRTGEKVFLECVQDMDHENMFWYRQDPGLGLRLIYFSYDVKMKEKGDIPEGYSVSREKKERFSLILESASTNQTSMYLCASRYPGPTNEKLFFGSGTQLSVL.

This sequence joins TRBV11-2 and TRBJ2-7; D gene ambiguous. Germline values: CDR1 SGHAT, CDR2 FQNNGV. This CDR3 is built from 14 residues. Trimming shortened V by 3 bases and J by 3 bases, and 12 bases separated the two germline ends. This CDR3 reads CASSLGLGVYEQYF. The CDR3 region has the DNA TGTGCCAGCAGCTTGGGCTTGGGCGTCTACGAGCAGTACTTC.

This chain uses TRBV28 with TRBJ2-1; 12 bases are a match to TRBD2. V lost 5 bases to trimming and J lost 5 bases; unmatched junction nucleotides: 7. CDR1 MDHEN and CDR2 SYDVKM come from the germline V gene. This CDR3 is 16 amino acids long. CDR3 residues: CASSIRLAGEDNEQFF. For the CDR3, the DNA is TGTGCCAGCAGTATACGACTAGCGGGAGAAGACAATGAGCAGTTCTTC.